This T cell receptor (beta chain) appears in the sequencing data of a study of cytomegalovirus exposure and HLA in healthy donors. Findings and limits, study-wide: The authors listed some 150 TCR beta chains as cytomegalovirus-associated. Previous analysis showed most TCR beta V segments were productive about 87% or about 30% of the time.

The CDR3 spans 13 residues. Germline V gene lookup returns CDR1 SGDLS and CDR2 YYNGEE. V dropped 0 bases and J dropped 13; count of bases not matched to a gene: 7. In the case of this clone: As yet, its antigen is unknown.

There were likely unrecorded immune exposures, though donors were nominally healthy when sampled. The PCR contained 60 Vbeta and 13 Jbeta primers. The assay was immunoSEQ multiplex PCR, and TCRdb's table has in-frame clones only and misses some. The table has around 140,000 clones, around four fifths seen once. The sample was PBMCs. This sequence was found in a female donor in good health and CMV-seronegative. The chain joins TRBV9 to TRBJ2-1; 7 bases line up with TRBD2. Here the CDR3 DNA reads TGTGCCAGCAGCGTAGATCTGGCGGGAGATCAGTTCTTC. It specifies CASSVDLAGDQFF.